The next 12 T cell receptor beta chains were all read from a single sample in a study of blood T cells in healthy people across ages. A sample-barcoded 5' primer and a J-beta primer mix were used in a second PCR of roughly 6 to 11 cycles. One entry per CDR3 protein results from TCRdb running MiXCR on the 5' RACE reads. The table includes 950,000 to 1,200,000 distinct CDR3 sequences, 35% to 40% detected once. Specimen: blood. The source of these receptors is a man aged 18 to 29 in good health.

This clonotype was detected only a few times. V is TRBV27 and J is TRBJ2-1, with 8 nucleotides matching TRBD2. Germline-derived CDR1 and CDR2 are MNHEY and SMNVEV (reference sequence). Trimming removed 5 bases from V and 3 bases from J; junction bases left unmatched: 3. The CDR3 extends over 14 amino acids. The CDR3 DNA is TGTGCCAGCAGTCCAGCGGGGGTCTACAATGAGCAGTTCTTC. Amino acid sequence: CASSPAGVYNEQFF.

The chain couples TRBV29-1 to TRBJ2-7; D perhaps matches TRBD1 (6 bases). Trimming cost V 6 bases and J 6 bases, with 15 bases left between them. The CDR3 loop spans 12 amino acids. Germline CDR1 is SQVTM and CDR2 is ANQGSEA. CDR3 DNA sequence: TGCAGCGTCCTTCAGACAGGTCTCGAGCAGTACTTC. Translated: CSVLQTGLEQYF.

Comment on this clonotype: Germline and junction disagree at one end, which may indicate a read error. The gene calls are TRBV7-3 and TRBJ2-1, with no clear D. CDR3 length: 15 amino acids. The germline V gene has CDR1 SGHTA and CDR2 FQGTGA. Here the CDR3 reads CASSLAKSSYSEQFF. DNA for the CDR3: TGTGCCAGCAGCTTAGCAAAGAGCTCCTACAGTGAGCAGTTCTTC.

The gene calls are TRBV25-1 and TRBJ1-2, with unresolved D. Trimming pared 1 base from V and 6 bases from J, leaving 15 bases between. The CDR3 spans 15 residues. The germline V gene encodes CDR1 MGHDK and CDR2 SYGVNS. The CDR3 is CASSESPGGLNGYTF. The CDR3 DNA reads TGTGCCAGCAGTGAATCGCCAGGCGGGCTGAATGGCTACACCTTC.

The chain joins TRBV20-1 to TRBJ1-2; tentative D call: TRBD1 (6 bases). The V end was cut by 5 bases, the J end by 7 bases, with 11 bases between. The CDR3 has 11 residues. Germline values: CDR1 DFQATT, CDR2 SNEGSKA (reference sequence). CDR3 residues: CSASQGFGYTF. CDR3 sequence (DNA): TGCAGTGCTTCACAGGGTTTTGGCTACACCTTC.

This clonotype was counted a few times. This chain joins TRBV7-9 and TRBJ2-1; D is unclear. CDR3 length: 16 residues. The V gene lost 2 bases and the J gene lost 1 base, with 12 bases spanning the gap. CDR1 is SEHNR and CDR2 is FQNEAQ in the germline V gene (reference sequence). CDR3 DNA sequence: TGTGCCAGCAGCTTAAGGGAACCCCCTTCCTACAATGAGCAGTTCTTC. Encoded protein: CASSLREPPSYNEQFF.

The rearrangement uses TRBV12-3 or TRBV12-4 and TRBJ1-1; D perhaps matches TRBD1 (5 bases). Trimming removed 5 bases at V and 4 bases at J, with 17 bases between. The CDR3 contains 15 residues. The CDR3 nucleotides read TGTGCCAGCAGTCTCGGGACTTCGGCGGGCACTGAAGCTTTCTTT. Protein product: CASSLGTSAGTEAFF.

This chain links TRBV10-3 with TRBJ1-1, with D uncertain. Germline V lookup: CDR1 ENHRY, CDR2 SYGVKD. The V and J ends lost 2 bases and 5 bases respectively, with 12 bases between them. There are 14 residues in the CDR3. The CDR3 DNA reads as TGTGCCATCAGTGAGCGGCCTCTTGGGACTGAAGCTTTCTTT. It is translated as CAISERPLGTEAFF.

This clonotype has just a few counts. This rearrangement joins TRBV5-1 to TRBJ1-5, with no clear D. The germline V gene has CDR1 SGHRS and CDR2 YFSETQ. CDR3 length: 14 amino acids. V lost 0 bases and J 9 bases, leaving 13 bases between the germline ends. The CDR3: CASSLDSKDGPQHF. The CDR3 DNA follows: TGCGCCAGCAGCTTGGACTCCAAAGACGGGCCCCAGCATTTT.

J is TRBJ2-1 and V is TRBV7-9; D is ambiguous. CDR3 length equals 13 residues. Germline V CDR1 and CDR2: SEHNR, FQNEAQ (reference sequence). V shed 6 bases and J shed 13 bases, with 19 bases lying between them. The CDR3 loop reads CASRLLIQETQFF. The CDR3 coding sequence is TGTGCCAGCAGACTACTTATACAAGAGACCCAGTTCTTC.

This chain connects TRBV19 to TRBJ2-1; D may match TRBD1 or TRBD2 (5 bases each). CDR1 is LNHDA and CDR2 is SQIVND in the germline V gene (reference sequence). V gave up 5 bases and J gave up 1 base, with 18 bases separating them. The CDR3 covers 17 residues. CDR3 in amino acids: CASSLQSGTLSYNEQFF. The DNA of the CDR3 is TGTGCCAGTAGTTTGCAATCCGGGACCCTATCCTACAATGAGCAGTTCTTC. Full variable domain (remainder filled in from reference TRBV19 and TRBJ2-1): DGGITQSPKYLFRKEGQNVTLSCEQNLNHDAMYWYRQDPGQGLRLIYYSQIVNDFQKGDIAEGYSVSREKKESFPLTVTSAQKNPTAFYLCASSLQSGTLSYNEQFFGPGTRLTVL.

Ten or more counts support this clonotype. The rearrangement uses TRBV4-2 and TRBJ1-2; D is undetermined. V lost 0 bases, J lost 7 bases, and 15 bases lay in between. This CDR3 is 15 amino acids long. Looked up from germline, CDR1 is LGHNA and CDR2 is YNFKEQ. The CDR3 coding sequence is TGTGCCAGCAGCCAAGAAGCGGACCTAAGCGGTGGCTACACCTTC. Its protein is CASSQEADLSGGYTF.